This TCR beta chain was found in a study of blood T cell repertoires in COVID-19. Germline CDR1 LGHDT, CDR2 YNNKEL (reference sequence). The junction had 5 bases not matched to a gene; V was cut back by 2 bases and J by 3 bases. The length of the CDR3 is 16 residues. As originally analysed: Estimates of nucleated cell counts were drawn from the amplification of reference gene primers. The method was immunoSEQ multiplex PCR; TCRdb's version includes in-frame clones alone and lacks a portion of them. The V and J calls and clone size come from that table; D and trimming were worked out from the DNA. The sample carries nearly 300,000 clones, roughly 84% recorded once.

The V gene is TRBV3-1 (or the pseudogene TRBV3-2), the J gene TRBJ2-7, with TRBD2 matching over 12 bases. The receptor was derived from a human donor with COVID-19, enrolled during active disease. The donor label of this sample is uncertain. Sequencing was done on a sample of peripheral blood. In DNA, the CDR3 is TGTGCCAGCAGCCAAATGGGACTAGCGGGTGACTACGAGCAGTACTTC. Protein product: CASSQMGLAGDYEQYF.